Listed below are T cell receptor beta chains from one sample, sequenced in a study of cytomegalovirus exposure and HLA in healthy donors. Using immunoSEQ multiplex PCR, the repertoire was profiled, and TCRdb retains in-frame clones only, with some absent. The sample shows hundreds of thousands of clones, about 80% of them seen only once. Sequencing was done on a sample of PBMCs. The receptors derive from a woman in her thirties or forties in good health and CMV-seronegative. Each CDR3 is given with its conserved first and last residue. D genes are given only for firm matches. Part of the rows lack a size; the others show once, few, many or a class for expanded clones.

TRBV6-5	TRBJ1-1	TRBD1	NA	CASSYPDRGAFF	TGTGCCAGCAGTTACCCTGACAGGGGAGCTTTCTTT
TRBV2	TRBJ2-5	TRBD2	NA	CASRVVAGISGETQYF	TGTGCCAGCAGGGTAGTAGCGGGGATTTCGGGAGAGACCCAGTACTTC
TRBV5-1	TRBJ2-2	NA	NA	CASSPLGAGELFF	TGCGCCAGCAGCCCCTTAGGGGCGGGGGAGCTGTTTTTT
TRBV19	TRBJ2-3	TRBD1	NA	CASTTGTAFTDTQYF	TGTGCCAGTACCACCGGGACAGCCTTCACAGATACGCAGTATTTT
TRBV15	TRBJ2-3	NA	NA	CATSGRTDTQYF	TGTGCCACCAGCGGCCGCACAGATACGCAGTATTTT
TRBV6-5	TRBJ1-5	TRBD1	NA	CASSLTGASYNQPQHF	TGTGCCAGCAGTTTAACAGGGGCGTCTTATAATCAGCCCCAGCATTTT
TRBV19	TRBJ1-5	NA	NA	CASSIQGRNNQPQHF	TGTGCCAGTAGTATACAGGGGCGAAACAATCAGCCCCAGCATTTT
TRBV5-6	TRBJ1-1	NA	NA	CASSFSVQGNTEAFF	TGTGCCAGCAGCTTCTCGGTTCAGGGGAACACTGAAGCTTTCTTT
TRBV30	TRBJ1-1	TRBD1	NA	CAWSALTGDEAFF	TGTGCCTGGAGTGCCCTGACAGGGGATGAAGCTTTCTTT
TRBV19	TRBJ1-6	NA	NA	CASSTTGTPYNSPLHF	TGTGCCAGTAGTACAACCGGGACACCTTATAATTCACCCCTCCACTTT
TRBV4-3	TRBJ2-1	NA	NA	CASSQDRVVHGEQFF	TGCGCCAGCAGCCAAGATCGGGTTGTTCACGGTGAGCAGTTCTTC
TRBV7-2	TRBJ1-1	NA	NA	CASSLGPAGANTEAFF	TGTGCCAGCAGCTTAGGACCCGCAGGCGCTAACACTGAAGCTTTCTTT
TRBV7-9	TRBJ1-5	NA	few	CASSSGHANQPQHF	TGTGCCAGCAGCTCGGGACACGCCAATCAGCCCCAGCATTTT
TRBV19	TRBJ1-2	NA	once	CASTGTNYGYTF	TGTGCCAGCACAGGGACTAACTATGGCTACACCTTC
TRBV15	TRBJ2-1	NA	NA	CATSRRRGTDNEQFF	TGTGCCACCAGCAGACGGAGGGGAACAGACAATGAGCAGTTCTTC
TRBV2	TRBJ1-5	NA	once	CASSRGYNQPQHF	TGTGCCAGCAGTCGCGGATACAATCAGCCCCAGCATTTT
TRBV19	TRBJ2-1	TRBD1	NA	CASSPPPGDSVLDEQFF	TGTGCCAGTAGTCCGCCCCCTGGGGACAGCGTGTTGGATGAGCAGTTCTTC